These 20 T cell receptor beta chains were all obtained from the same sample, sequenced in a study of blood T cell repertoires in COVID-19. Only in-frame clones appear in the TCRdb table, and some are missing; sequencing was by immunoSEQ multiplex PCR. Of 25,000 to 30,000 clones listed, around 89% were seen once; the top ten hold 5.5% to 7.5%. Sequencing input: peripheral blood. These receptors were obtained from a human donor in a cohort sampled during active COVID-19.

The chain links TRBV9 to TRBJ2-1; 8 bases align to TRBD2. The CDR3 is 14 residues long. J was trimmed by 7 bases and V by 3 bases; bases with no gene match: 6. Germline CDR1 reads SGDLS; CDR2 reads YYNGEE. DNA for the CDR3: TGTGCCAGCAGCGCCGGGGGGGGCGGAAATGAGCAGTTCTTC. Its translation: CASSAGGGGNEQFF.

CDR3 region: CATSNEAIGATSTDTQYF. Written as DNA, the CDR3 is TGTGCCACCAGCAATGAGGCCATCGGAGCTACTAGCACAGATACGCAGTATTTT. The chain has TRBV15 and TRBJ2-3, with no clear D. The CDR3 has 18 residues. CDR1 and CDR2 from the germline V gene are LNHNV and YYDKDF (reference sequence). Trimming took off 4 bases at V and 0 bases at J, with 20 bases between the two ends.

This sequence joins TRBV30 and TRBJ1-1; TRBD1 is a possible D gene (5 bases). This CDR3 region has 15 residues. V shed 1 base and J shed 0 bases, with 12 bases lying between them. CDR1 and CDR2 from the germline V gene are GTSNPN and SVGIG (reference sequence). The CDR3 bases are TGTGCCTGGAGTGGAGACAGCCTCATGAACACTGAAGCTTTCTTT. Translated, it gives CAWSGDSLMNTEAFF.

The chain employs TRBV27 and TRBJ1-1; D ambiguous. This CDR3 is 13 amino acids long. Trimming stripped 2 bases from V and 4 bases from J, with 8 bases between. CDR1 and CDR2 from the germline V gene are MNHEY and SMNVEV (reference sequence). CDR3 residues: CASSLLRFTEAFF. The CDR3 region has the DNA TGTGCCAGCAGTTTACTCAGGTTCACTGAAGCTTTCTTT.

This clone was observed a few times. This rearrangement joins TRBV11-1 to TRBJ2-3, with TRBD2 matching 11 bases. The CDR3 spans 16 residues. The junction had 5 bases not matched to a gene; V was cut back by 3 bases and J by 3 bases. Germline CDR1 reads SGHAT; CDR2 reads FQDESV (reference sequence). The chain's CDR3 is CASSFRGTSGTDTQYF. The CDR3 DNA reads TGTGCCAGCAGCTTTCGCGGGACTAGCGGAACAGATACGCAGTATTTT.

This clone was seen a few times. DNA for the CDR3: TGCAGCGTGAGGACTAGCGCCCGCACAGATACGCAGTATTTT. Its translation is CSVRTSARTDTQYF. The chain employs TRBV29-1 and TRBJ2-3; TRBD2 aligns across 9 bases. CDR3 length equals 14 residues. V shed 6 bases and J 1 base; nucleotides not matched to a gene: 5. CDR1 is SQVTM, CDR2 ANQGSEA, per germline.

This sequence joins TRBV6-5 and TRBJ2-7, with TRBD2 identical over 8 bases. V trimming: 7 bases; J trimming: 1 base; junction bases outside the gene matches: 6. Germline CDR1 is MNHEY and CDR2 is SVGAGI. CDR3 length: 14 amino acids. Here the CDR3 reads CASNPGGVSYEQYF. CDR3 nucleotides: TGTGCCAGCAATCCCGGGGGGGTGTCCTACGAGCAGTACTTC.

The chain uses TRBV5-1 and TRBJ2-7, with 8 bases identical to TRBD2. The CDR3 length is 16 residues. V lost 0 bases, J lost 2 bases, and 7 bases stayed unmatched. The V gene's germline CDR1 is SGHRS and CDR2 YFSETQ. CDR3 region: CASSLGSSGVAYEQYF. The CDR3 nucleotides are TGCGCCAGCAGCTTGGGGAGTAGCGGGGTCGCCTACGAGCAGTACTTC.

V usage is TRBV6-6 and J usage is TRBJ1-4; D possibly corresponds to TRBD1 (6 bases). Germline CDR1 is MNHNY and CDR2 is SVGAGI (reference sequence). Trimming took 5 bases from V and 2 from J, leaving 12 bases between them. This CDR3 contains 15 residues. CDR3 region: CASSLNRVTNEKLFF. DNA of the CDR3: TGTGCCAGCAGTCTTAACAGGGTCACTAATGAAAAACTGTTTTTT.

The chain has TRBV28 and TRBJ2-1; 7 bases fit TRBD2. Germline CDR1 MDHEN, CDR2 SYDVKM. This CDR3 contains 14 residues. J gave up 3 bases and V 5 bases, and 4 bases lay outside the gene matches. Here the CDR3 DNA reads TGTGCCAGCAGTCCCTCGGGAGGCTACAATGAGCAGTTCTTC. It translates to CASSPSGGYNEQFF.

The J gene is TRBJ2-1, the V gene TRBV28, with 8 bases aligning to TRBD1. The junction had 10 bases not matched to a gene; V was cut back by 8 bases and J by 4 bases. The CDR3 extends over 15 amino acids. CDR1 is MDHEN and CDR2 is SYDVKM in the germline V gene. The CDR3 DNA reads TGTGCCAGCTCGTCACCGGGACAGGAGTACAATGAGCAGTTCTTC. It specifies CASSSPGQEYNEQFF.

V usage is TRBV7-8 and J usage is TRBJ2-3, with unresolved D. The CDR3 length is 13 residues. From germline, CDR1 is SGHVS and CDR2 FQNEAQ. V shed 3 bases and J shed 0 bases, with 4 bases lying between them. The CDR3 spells CASSFLSTDTQYF. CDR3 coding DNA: TGTGCCAGCAGCTTCCTGAGCACAGATACGCAGTATTTT.

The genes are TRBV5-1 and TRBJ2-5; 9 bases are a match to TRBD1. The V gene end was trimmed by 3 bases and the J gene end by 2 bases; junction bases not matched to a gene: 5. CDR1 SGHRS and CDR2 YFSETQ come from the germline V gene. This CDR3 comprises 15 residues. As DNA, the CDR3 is TGCGCCAGCAGCTCCCCCGGGACAGGGCAAGAGACCCAGTACTTC. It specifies CASSSPGTGQETQYF.

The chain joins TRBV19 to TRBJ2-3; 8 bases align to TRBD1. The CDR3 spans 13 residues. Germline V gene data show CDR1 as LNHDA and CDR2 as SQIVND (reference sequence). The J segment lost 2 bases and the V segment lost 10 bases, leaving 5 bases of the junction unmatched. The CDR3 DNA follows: TGTGCCACGACAGGGGTCTACACAGATACGCAGTATTTT. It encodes CATTGVYTDTQYF.

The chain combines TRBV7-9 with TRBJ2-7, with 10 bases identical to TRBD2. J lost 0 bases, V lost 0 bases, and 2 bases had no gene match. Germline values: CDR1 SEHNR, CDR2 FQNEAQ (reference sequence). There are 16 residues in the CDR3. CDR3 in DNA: TGTGCCAGCAGCTTAGCCCTAGCGGGGGACTCCTACGAGCAGTACTTC. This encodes CASSLALAGDSYEQYF.

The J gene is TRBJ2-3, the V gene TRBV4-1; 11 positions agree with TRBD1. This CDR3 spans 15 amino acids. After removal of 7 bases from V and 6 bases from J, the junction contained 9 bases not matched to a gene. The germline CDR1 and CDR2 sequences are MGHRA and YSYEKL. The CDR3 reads CASTTGQGAGDTQYF. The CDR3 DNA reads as TGCGCCAGCACTACCGGACAGGGGGCGGGTGATACGCAGTATTTT.

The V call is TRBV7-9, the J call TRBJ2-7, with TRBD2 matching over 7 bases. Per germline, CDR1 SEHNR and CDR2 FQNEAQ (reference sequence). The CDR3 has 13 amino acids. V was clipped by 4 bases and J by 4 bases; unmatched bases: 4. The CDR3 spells CASSSGGMYEQYF. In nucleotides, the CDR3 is TGTGCCAGCAGCTCGGGAGGCATGTACGAGCAGTACTTC.

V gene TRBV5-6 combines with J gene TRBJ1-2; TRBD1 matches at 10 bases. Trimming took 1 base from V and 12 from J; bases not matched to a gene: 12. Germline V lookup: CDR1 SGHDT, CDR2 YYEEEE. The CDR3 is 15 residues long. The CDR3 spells CASSLKSGQGVYHTF. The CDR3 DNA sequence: TGTGCCAGCAGCTTGAAGTCCGGACAGGGGGTGTATCACACCTTC. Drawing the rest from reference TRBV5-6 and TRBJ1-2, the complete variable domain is DAGVTQSPTHLIKTRGQQVTLRCSPKSGHDTVSWYQQALGQGPQFIFQYYEEEERQRGNFPDRFSGHQFPNYSSELNVNALLLGDSALYLCASSLKSGQGVYHTFGSGTRLTVV.

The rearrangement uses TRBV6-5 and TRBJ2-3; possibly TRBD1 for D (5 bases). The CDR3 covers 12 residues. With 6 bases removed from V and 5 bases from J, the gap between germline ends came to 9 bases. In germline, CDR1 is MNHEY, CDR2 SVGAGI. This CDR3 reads CASSQQGDTQYF. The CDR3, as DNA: TGTGCCAGCAGCCAGCAGGGAGATACGCAGTATTTT.

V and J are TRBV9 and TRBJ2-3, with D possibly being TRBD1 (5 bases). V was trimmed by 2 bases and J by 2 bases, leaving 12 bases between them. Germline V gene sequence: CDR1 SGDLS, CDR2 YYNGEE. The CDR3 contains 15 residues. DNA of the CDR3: TGTGCCAGCAGCGTTGGTGGGGCCTACACAGATACGCAGTATTTT. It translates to CASSVGGAYTDTQYF.